This TCR beta chain was identified during a study of T cell responses to AZD1222 COVID-19 vaccine. Findings of the study overall: An increase in Spike-specific TCR breadth and depth was observed after two AZD1222 doses. Scientists sampled the repertoires only once the peak T cell response had passed. Regions left unmutated in variants are reportedly the target of nearly half of spike-specific TCRs.

In the case of this clone: Its antigen is currently unknown.

The protocol was immunoSEQ multiplex PCR, while the TCRdb copy is restricted to in-frame clones and leaves out a portion. The sample consists of some 150,000 clones, about nine tenths of them appearing once. Germline CDR1 is WNHNN and CDR2 is SYGVQD (reference sequence). The CDR3 runs 15 residues. Trimming cost V 10 bases and J 7 bases, with 20 bases left between them. This receptor was taken from an adult in good health. This specimen was peripheral blood, taken on day 0 of AZD1222 vaccination. This rearrangement joins TRBV10-1 to TRBJ1-6, with no clear D. The CDR3 sequence is CATPPARGWNSPLHF. CDR3 sequence (DNA): TGCGCCACCCCTCCCGCACGCGGGTGGAATTCACCCCTCCACTTT.